Included here is one T cell receptor beta chain sequence, with context. At one end, the junction sequence differs from germline, possibly due to a read error. This record comes from a study of graft-versus-host responses after intestinal transplantation. Assay: immunoSEQ multiplex PCR; the TCRdb copy retains only in-frame clones and omits some. The sample has about 38,000 clones, around 83% seen once. This receptor was obtained from a human patient who received an intestinal transplant, so some T cells may come from the graft donor. The source was PBMCs, collected 1070 days after transplant.

The CDR3 DNA sequence: TGTGCCAGCAGCTCTGCGGCGTTT. It encodes CASSSAAF. This sequence joins TRBV5-8 and TRBJ1-4; D is unclear. CDR3 length: 8 residues. Germline V lookup: CDR1 SGHTS, CDR2 YDEGEE.